What follows are 20 T cell receptor beta chains derived from one specimen sequenced in a study of T cell responses to AZD1222 COVID-19 vaccine. Using immunoSEQ multiplex PCR, the repertoire was profiled, and TCRdb retains in-frame clones only, with some absent. Here the sample spans 150,000 to 200,000 clones, 94% being singletons. This sample comprised peripheral blood, obtained 28 days after the second AZD1222 dose. These receptors all stem from an adult who received the AZD1222 COVID-19 vaccine.

The rearrangement uses TRBV7-3 and TRBJ2-6; TRBD1 matches at 7 bases. The germline V gene encodes CDR1 SGHTA and CDR2 FQGTGA. Trimming cost V 8 bases and J 0 bases; bases outside gene matches: 7. The CDR3 consists of 16 residues. CDR3 sequence: CASRDSPFSGANVLTF. In nucleotides, the CDR3 is TGTGCCAGCCGGGACAGTCCTTTCTCTGGGGCCAACGTCCTGACTTTC.

The V gene is TRBV30, the J gene TRBJ1-1, with 9 bases lining up with TRBD1. The CDR3 is made up of 16 amino acids. Unmatched junction bases numbered 9, after V lost 0 bases and J lost 4 bases. Germline values: CDR1 GTSNPN, CDR2 SVGIG (reference sequence). The CDR3: CAWSVPGQGAGTEAFF. The CDR3 coding sequence is TGTGCCTGGAGTGTCCCGGGACAGGGAGCGGGCACTGAAGCTTTCTTT.

Remarks on this clone: Its ends do not fully match the called genes, so a read error is possible. The V and J genes are TRBV5-5 and TRBJ2-5, with 12 bases identical to TRBD2. Germline V gives CDR1 SGHKS, CDR2 YYEKEE (reference sequence). This CDR3 has 15 residues. The CDR3 loop is CASSNLRLAGEAQYF. The CDR3, as DNA: TGTGCCAGCAGCAACCTCAGACTAGCGGGAGAGGCCCAGTACTTC. Drawing the rest from reference TRBV5-5 and TRBJ2-5, the complete variable domain is DAGVTQSPTHLIKTRGQQVTLRCSPISGHKSVSWYQQVLGQGPQFIFQYYEKEERGRGNFPDRFSARQFPNYSSELNVNALLLGDSALYLCASSNLRLAGEAQYFGPGTRLLVL.

The chain has TRBV19 and TRBJ2-7; D is unresolved. The V end was cut by 1 base, the J end by 2 bases, with 9 bases between. The CDR3 totals 14 residues. Germline CDR1 and CDR2: LNHDA and SQIVND (reference sequence). DNA for the CDR3: TGTGCCAGTAGTATAGTCAACAGACCCTACGAGCAGTACTTC. Its translation is CASSIVNRPYEQYF.

The chain employs TRBV10-3 and TRBJ2-3, with 14 bases aligning to TRBD2. The V segment lost 4 bases and the J segment 4 bases; nucleotides outside the gene matches: 4. The V gene's germline CDR1 is ENHRY and CDR2 SYGVKD. CDR3 length: 16 residues. The CDR3: CAISGRLAGGADTQYF. The CDR3 DNA sequence: TGTGCCATCAGTGGGAGACTAGCGGGAGGGGCAGATACGCAGTATTTT.

This clone is a singleton in its sample. The chain is built from TRBV30 and TRBJ1-1; D not resolved. Trimming removed 6 bases at V and 1 base at J, with 6 bases between. The CDR3 sequence is 11 residues long. Germline CDR1 GTSNPN, CDR2 SVGIG (reference sequence). The CDR3 reads CACTANTEAFF. As DNA, the CDR3 is TGTGCCTGTACAGCGAACACTGAAGCTTTCTTT.

V is TRBV19 and J is TRBJ1-1, with D maybe TRBD1 (6 bases). The CDR3 has 14 amino acids. Germline V lookup: CDR1 LNHDA, CDR2 SQIVND (reference sequence). Between the trimmed V and J ends, which lost 6 bases and 1 base, there was a span of 12 bases. CDR3 nucleotides: TGTGCCAGTAGGGGCACAGGGAGGAACACTGAAGCTTTCTTT. Residues: CASRGTGRNTEAFF.

Here the CDR3 reads CASSRSTGPEAFF. CDR3 sequence (DNA): TGTGCCAGCAGCCGGTCGACAGGGCCCGAAGCTTTCTTT. V and J are TRBV7-9 and TRBJ1-1, with 7 bases matching TRBD1. The CDR3 runs to 13 residues. The V gene's germline CDR1 is SEHNR and CDR2 FQNEAQ (reference sequence). Trimming took 5 bases from V and 8 from J; bases not matched to a gene: 8.

This clone was recorded once. This chain uses TRBV7-5 with TRBJ1-2; the table calls TRBD1, which could not be checked here. TRBV7-5 is flagged as a pseudogene. This CDR3 region has 15 residues. CDR3: CARSPTGQGLYGYTF. The CDR3 coding sequence is TGTGCCAGAAGCCCCACCGGTCAGGGGCTCTATGGCTACACCTTC.

This chain links TRBV12-3 or TRBV12-4 with TRBJ2-5; tentatively, D is TRBD2 (5 bases). This CDR3 is built from 13 residues. The V end was cut by 3 bases, the J end by 3 bases, with 8 bases between. DNA for the CDR3: TGTGCCAGCAGTTTTACCGGGGAAGAGACCCAGTACTTC. This gives the protein CASSFTGEETQYF.

V gene TRBV5-4 combines with J gene TRBJ2-6; D not resolved. The CDR3 totals 14 residues. Germline V lookup: CDR1 SGHNT, CDR2 YYREEE (reference sequence). Deletions cut 0 bases from V and 2 bases from J, with 3 bases between. The CDR3 DNA reads TGTGCCAGCAGCTTGGGGGCTGGGGCCAACGTCCTGACTTTC. Translation gives CASSLGAGANVLTF.

V and J are TRBV29-1 and TRBJ2-1, with 8 positions matching TRBD2. The CDR3 runs 15 residues. Germline CDR1 and CDR2: SQVTM and ANQGSEA. The junction had 13 bases not matched to a gene; V was cut back by 2 bases and J by 10 bases. CDR3 sequence reads: CSVEKAAGGLGEQFF. The CDR3 region has the DNA TGCAGCGTTGAAAAGGCGGCGGGAGGATTGGGAGAGCAGTTCTTC.

CDR3 DNA sequence: TGTGCCAGCAGGCGGGTTGGGCAGAACTATGGCTACACCTTC. Residues: CASRRVGQNYGYTF. This chain connects TRBV28 to TRBJ1-2, with D uncertain. Trimming cost V 6 bases and J 2 bases, with 13 bases left between them. Germline V lookup: CDR1 MDHEN, CDR2 SYDVKM. CDR3 size: 14 residues.

This rearrangement joins TRBV5-1 to TRBJ2-1, with 14 bases aligning to TRBD2. With V trimmed by 4 bases and J by 6 bases, 6 bases remained unmatched. This CDR3 has 16 amino acids. Germline-derived CDR1 and CDR2 are SGHRS and YFSETQ. The chain's CDR3 is CASSGTSGSGGNEQFF. The CDR3 DNA reads TGCGCCAGCAGCGGGACTAGCGGGAGCGGGGGCAATGAGCAGTTCTTC. Using reference TRBV5-1 and TRBJ2-1 for the parts outside the CDR3, the full variable domain is KAGVTQTPRYLIKTRGQQVTLSCSPISGHRSVSWYQQTPGQGLQFLFEYFSETQRNKGNFPGRFSGRQFSNSRSEMNVSTLELGDSALYLCASSGTSGSGGNEQFFGPGTRLTVL.

The rearrangement uses TRBV27 and TRBJ2-5; no clear D gene. CDR1 is MNHEY and CDR2 is SMNVEV in the germline V gene (reference sequence). Between the trimmed V and J ends, which lost 0 bases and 5 bases, there was a span of 4 bases. The CDR3 consists of 12 residues. CDR3 coding DNA: TGTGCCAGCAGTTTATCTTGGGAGACCCAGTACTTC. Translated, it gives CASSLSWETQYF.

The chain joins TRBV27 to TRBJ2-2, with D perhaps TRBD1 (6 bases). V was shortened by 4 bases and J by 2 bases, with 20 bases between the two germline ends. The germline V gene has CDR1 MNHEY and CDR2 SMNVEV (reference sequence). This CDR3 has 18 amino acids. In DNA, the CDR3 is TGTGCCAGCAGTTCTTTTTGGGGGCCGACTTACAACACCGGGGAGCTGTTTTTT. Translating gives CASSSFWGPTYNTGELFF.

The V gene is TRBV27, the J gene TRBJ1-4; no firm D call. The CDR3 runs 14 residues. CDR1 MNHEY and CDR2 SMNVEV come from the germline V gene (reference sequence). The ends were cut back, 5 bases at V and 8 bases at J, with 15 bases in the middle. The CDR3 sequence: CASSPRSLGEKLFF. The CDR3 DNA sequence: TGTGCCAGCAGTCCTCGAAGCCTTGGGGAAAAACTGTTTTTT.

V gene TRBV2 combines with J gene TRBJ2-1; D may match TRBD1 or TRBD2 (5 bases each). The V and J ends lost 1 base and 15 bases respectively, with 22 bases between them. The CDR3 runs to 15 residues. Germline-derived CDR1 and CDR2 are SNHLY and FYNNEI. The CDR3, as DNA: TGTGCCAGCAGTGAAGAAGCAGGGACGGGGCAGCAGTGGTTCTTC. This encodes CASSEEAGTGQQWFF.

V is TRBV4-1 and J is TRBJ1-5; no firm D call. This CDR3 spans 15 amino acids. The germline V and J ends were trimmed by 0 bases and 7 bases, with 13 bases remaining between them. Per the germline V gene, CDR1 is MGHRA and CDR2 is YSYEKL. The DNA for the CDR3 is TGCGCCAGCAGCCAAGATTTCCGGATGGACCAGCCCCAGCATTTT. Translating gives CASSQDFRMDQPQHF.

CDR3 sequence (DNA): TGTGCCAGCAGCACAGGGGTCCACGGCGCCCAACTGTTTTTT. Translation: CASSTGVHGAQLFF. This chain links TRBV5-4 with TRBJ1-4; the match to TRBD1 covers 7 bases. The germline V gene has CDR1 SGHNT and CDR2 YYREEE (reference sequence). The length of the CDR3 is 14 residues. V gave up 4 bases and J gave up 12 bases; unmatched junction bases: 12.